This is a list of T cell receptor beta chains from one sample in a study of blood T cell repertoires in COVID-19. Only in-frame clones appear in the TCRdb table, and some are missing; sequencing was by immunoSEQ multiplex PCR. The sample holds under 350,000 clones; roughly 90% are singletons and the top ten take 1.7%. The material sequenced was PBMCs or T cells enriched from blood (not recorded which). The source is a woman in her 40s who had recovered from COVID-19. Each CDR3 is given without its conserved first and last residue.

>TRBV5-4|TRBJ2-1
ASKSGTANNEQF
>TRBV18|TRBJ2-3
ASSSINRAQRSTDTQY
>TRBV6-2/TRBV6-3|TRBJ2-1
ASSALGGSSYNEQF
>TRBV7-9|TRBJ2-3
ASSPPSWQGIDTQY
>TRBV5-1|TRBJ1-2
ASTLGIRGGTNYGYT
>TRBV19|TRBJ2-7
ASSLLAGVFHEQY
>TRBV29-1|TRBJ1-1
SVEEAGQGAF
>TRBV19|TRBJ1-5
ASSTTDRGRSNQPQH
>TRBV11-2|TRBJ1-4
ASRNRGQRSNEKLF
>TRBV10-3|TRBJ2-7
AIRDISYEQY
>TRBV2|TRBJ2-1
ASMRDRGNEQF
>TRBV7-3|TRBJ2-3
ASSLNRLAGTDTQY
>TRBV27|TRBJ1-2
ASSFQGANYGYT
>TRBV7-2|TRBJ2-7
ASSLVTGGSYEQY
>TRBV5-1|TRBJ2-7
ASSPGGSREQY
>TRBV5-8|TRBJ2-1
ASSLLSGRTYNEQF
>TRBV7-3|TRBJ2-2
ASSPTGVNTGELF
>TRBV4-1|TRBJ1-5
ASSEGDRFFNQPQH
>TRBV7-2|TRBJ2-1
ASSLSTIALSGNEQF
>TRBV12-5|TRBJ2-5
ASGLVAGLETQY
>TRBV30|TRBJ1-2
AWLGDIYGYT
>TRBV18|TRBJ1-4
ASSPDGLQLF